This entry concerns a single TCR beta chain. Sequenced by immunoSEQ multiplex PCR; TCRdb stores in-frame clones only, minus some. The sample records 77,000 or so clones, about 87% being singletons. Germline values: CDR1 MDHEN, CDR2 SYDVKM. The CDR3 runs to 14 residues. The ends were cut back, 2 bases at V and 1 base at J, with 5 bases in the middle. This entry is derived from a study of T cell responses to AZD1222 COVID-19 vaccine. The source of this sequence is an adult in good health. The chain joins TRBV28 to TRBJ2-2; no definite D call. The input for sequencing was peripheral blood, taken on day 0 of AZD1222 vaccination. The CDR3 spells CASSLAGNTGELFF. The CDR3, as DNA: TGTGCCAGCAGTTTAGCAGGGAACACCGGGGAGCTGTTTTTT.